The 2 T cell receptor beta chains reported below all come from one sample, sequenced in a study of blood T cell repertoires in COVID-19. Profiled with immunoSEQ multiplex PCR; TCRdb holds only in-frame clones, not every one. The data show fewer than 250,000 clones, with 89% seen just once and 5.5% to 8% held by the top ten. The sample taken for sequencing was peripheral blood. These receptor sequences come from a man between 60 and 75 years old who had recovered from COVID-19.

This clone came up once. The gene calls are TRBV4-1 and TRBJ1-3; D ambiguous. This CDR3 is 13 amino acids long. Trimming pared 0 bases from V and 5 bases from J, leaving 5 bases between. Germline V gene sequence: CDR1 MGHRA, CDR2 YSYEKL. The CDR3 DNA reads TGCGCCAGCAGCCAAGATCCCAGAAACACCATATATTTT. This gives the protein CASSQDPRNTIYF.

This rearrangement joins TRBV9 to TRBJ2-2, with 13 bases lining up with TRBD2. The trim removed 0 bases at V and 4 bases at J, leaving 0 bases unmatched. CDR3 size: 16 residues. CDR1 and CDR2 from the germline V gene are SGDLS and YYNGEE. The chain's CDR3 is CASSVGLAGGTGELFF. For the CDR3, the DNA is TGTGCCAGCAGCGTAGGACTAGCGGGGGGCACCGGGGAGCTGTTTTTT.